This T cell receptor beta chain derives from a study of control samples from healthy donors and cancer patients. Assay used: immunoSEQ multiplex PCR; TCRdb lists only in-frame clones, some missing. The sample shows approximately 100,000 clones, about 83% of them seen only once. The TCR sequence derives from a woman in her 40s in good health. The sequenced material came from blood.

The DNA of the CDR3 is TGTGCCAGCAGCCCCAGCACTGCTGGAAACACCATATATTTT. Protein: CASSPSTAGNTIYF. J is TRBJ1-3 and V is TRBV9; D gene uncertain. Germline V gives CDR1 SGDLS, CDR2 YYNGEE. This CDR3 is built from 14 residues. V was pared by 4 bases and J by 2 bases, with 10 bases between.